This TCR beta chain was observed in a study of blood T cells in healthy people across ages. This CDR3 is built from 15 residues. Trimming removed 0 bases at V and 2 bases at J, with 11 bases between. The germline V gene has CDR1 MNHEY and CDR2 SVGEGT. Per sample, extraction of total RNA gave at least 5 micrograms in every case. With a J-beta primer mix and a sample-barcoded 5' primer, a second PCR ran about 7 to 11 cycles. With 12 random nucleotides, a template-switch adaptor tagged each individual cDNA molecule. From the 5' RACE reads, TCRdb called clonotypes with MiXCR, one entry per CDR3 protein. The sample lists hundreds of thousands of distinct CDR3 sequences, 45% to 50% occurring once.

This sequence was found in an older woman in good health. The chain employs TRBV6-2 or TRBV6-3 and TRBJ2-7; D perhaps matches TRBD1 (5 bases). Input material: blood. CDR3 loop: CASSYSARQPYEQYF. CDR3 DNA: TGTGCCAGCAGTTACTCAGCGCGACAGCCCTACGAGCAGTACTTC.